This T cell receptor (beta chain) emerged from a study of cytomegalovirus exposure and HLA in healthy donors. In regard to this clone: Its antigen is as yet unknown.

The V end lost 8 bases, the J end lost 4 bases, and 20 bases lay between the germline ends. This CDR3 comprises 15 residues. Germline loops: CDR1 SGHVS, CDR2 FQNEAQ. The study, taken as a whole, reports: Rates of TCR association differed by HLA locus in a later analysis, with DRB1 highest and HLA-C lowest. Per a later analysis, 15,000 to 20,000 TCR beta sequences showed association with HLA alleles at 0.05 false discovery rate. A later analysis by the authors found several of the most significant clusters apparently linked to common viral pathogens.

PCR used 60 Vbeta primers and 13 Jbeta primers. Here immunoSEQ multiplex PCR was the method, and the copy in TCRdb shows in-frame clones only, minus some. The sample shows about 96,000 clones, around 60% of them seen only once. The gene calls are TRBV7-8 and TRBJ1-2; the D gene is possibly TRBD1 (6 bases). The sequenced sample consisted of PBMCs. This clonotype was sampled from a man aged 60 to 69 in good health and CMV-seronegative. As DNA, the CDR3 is TGTGCCAGCTCCCCCCAGGGGATTCAAGGCTATGGCTACACCTTC. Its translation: CASSPQGIQGYGYTF.